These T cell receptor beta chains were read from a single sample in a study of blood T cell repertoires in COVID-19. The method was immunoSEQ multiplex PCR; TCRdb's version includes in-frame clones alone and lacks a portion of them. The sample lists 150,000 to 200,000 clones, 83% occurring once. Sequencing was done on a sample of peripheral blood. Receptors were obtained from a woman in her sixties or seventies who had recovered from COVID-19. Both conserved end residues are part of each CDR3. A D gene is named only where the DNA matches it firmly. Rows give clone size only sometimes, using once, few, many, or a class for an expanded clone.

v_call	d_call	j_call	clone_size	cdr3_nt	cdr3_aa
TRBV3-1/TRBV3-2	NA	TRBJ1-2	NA	TGTGCCAGCAGCCAACTCCTGGGGGGCTATGGCTACACCTTC	CASSQLLGGYGYTF
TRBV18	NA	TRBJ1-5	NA	TGTGCCAGCTCACCAGGGACACCCCGAGAAGCCCAGCATTTT	CASSPGTPREAQHF
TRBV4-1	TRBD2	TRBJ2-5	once	TGCGCCAGCAGCCCCGCACAGACTAGCTGGGTGGAGACCCAGTACTTC	CASSPAQTSWVETQYF
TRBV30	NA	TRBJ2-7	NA	TGTGCCTGGAGCCCCTCAGGGGCGGGCTACGAGCAGTACTTC	CAWSPSGAGYEQYF
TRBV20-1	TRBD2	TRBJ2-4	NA	TGCAGCCCACGGGGGGGGAACATTCAGTACTTC	CSPRGGNIQYF
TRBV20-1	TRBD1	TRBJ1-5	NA	TGCAGTGCTAGTCCTGGGACACCAGGGGGATATCAGCCCCAGCATTTT	CSASPGTPGGYQPQHF
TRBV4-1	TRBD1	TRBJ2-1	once	TGCGCCAGCAGCCACCTAACGACAGGGGTTCGCGGGAATGAGCAGTTCTTC	CASSHLTTGVRGNEQFF
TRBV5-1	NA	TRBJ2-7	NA	TGCGCCAGCAGCCCCGGAGGACAGAGCTCCTACGAGCAGTACTTC	CASSPGGQSSYEQYF
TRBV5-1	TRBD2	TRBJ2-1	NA	TGCGCCAGCAGTTGGGGGACTAGGATCTATGAGCAGTTCTTC	CASSWGTRIYEQFF
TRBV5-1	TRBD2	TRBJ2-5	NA	TGCGCCAGCAGCCCCGGGACTAGCGGGGGGGCGTCCGGGGAGACCCAGTACTTC	CASSPGTSGGASGETQYF
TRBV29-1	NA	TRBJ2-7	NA	TGCAGCGGCGGAAACCCAGATAGGAGGGGAGAGCAGTACTTC	CSGGNPDRRGEQYF